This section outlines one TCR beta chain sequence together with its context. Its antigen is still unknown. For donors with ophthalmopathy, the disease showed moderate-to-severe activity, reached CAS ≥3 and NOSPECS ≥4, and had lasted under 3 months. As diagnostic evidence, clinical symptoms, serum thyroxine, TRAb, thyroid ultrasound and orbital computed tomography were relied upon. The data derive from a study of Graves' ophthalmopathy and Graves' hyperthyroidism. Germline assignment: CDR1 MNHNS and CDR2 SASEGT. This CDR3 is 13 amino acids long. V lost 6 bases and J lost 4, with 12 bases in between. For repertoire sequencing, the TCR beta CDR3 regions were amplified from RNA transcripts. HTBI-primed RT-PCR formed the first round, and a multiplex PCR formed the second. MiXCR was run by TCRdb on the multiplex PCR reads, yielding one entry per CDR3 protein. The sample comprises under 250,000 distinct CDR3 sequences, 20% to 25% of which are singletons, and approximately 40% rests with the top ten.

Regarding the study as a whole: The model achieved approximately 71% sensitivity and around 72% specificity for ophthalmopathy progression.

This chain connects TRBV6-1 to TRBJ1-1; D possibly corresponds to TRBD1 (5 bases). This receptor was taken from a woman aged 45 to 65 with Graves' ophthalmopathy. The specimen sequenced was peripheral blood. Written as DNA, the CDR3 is TGTGCCAGCAGACCCCGGGGGGTCACTGAAGCTTTCTTT. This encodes CASRPRGVTEAFF.